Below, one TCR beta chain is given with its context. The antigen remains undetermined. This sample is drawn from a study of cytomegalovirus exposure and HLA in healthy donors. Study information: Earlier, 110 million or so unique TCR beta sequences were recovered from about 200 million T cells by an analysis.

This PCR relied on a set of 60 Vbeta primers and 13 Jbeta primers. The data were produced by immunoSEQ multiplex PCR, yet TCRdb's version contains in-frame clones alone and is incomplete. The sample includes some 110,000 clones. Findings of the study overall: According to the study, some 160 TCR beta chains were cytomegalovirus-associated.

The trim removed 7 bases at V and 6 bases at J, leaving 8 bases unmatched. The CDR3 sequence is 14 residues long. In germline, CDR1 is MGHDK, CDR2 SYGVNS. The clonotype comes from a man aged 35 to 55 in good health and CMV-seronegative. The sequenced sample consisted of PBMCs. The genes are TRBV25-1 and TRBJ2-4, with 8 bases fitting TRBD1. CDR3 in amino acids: CASTPPGQGNIQYF. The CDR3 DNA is TGTGCCAGCACCCCACCCGGACAGGGAAACATTCAGTACTTC. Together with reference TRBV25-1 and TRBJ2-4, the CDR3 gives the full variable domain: EADIYQTPRYLVIGTGKKITLECSQTMGHDKMYWYQQDPGMELHLIHYSYGVNSTEKGDLSSESTVSRIRTEHFPLTLESARPSHTSQYLCASTPPGQGNIQYFGAGTRLSVL.